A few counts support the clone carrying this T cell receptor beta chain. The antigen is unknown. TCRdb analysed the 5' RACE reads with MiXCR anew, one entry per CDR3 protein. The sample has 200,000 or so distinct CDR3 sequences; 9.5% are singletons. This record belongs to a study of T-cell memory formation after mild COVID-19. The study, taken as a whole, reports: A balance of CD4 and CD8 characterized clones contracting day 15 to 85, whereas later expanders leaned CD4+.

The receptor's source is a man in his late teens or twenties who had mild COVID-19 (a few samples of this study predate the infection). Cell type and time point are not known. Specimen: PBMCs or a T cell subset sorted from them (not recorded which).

The CDR3 reads CASSTGANVLTF. DNA of the CDR3: TGTGCCAGTAGTACGGGGGCCAACGTCCTGACTTTC. The chain joins TRBV6-5 to TRBJ2-6, with D uncertain. This CDR3 is 12 amino acids long. V shed 9 bases and J shed 4 bases, with 7 bases lying between them. Per the germline V gene, CDR1 is MNHEY and CDR2 is SVGAGI.